The source of this T cell receptor beta chain is a study of blood T cells in healthy people across ages. Regarding the study as a whole: Naive CD4+ cell counts and diversity both ran higher in long-lived than in aged donors.

The sample providers were healthy Caucasian people from Russia, aged about 6 to 95. V was clipped by 1 base and J by 7 bases; unmatched bases: 6. Germline lookup yields CDR1 MNHNS and CDR2 SASEGT. This CDR3 is built from 15 residues. PCR was performed a second time for about 7 to 11 cycles using a sample-barcoded 5' primer and a J-beta primer mix. TCRdb fed the 5' RACE reads into MiXCR, producing one record per CDR3 protein. This sample has 1.5 million to 2 million distinct CDR3 sequences, with 30% to 40% found just once. Note on this clonotype: Its specificity is unknown.

This sequence joins TRBV6-1 and TRBJ2-4; the match to TRBD1 covers 8 bases. The sequenced material came from blood. The clonotype was recovered from a woman aged 30 to 39 in good health. The chain's CDR3 is CASSEEDRGSNIQYF. The CDR3 DNA reads TGTGCCAGCAGTGAAGAAGACAGGGGAAGCAACATTCAGTACTTC.